The T cell receptor (beta chain) described here comes from a study of T-cell memory formation after mild COVID-19. Study-level information: Clusters of TCRs were largely donor specific.

Looked up from germline, CDR1 is SGHTA and CDR2 is FQGTGA. J lost 4 bases, V lost 1 base, and 3 bases had no gene match. The CDR3 runs to 15 residues. Study outcomes and limitations: Several responding clones turned up in pre-infection memory, indicating that cross-reactive memory may have taken part. Clones contracting across day 15 to 85 had a balanced CD4/CD8 profile; later expanding clones leaned CD4+. The SARS-CoV-2 specificity of second-wave clones reaching peak at day 37 remained unverified.

TCRdb independently ran MiXCR on the 5' RACE reads; one entry per CDR3 protein. The sample lists around 340,000 distinct CDR3 sequences, over 10% occurring once. Note on this clonotype: No antigen is known for it.

What was sequenced was PBMCs or a T cell subset sorted from them (not recorded which). The chain combines TRBV7-3 with TRBJ2-1, with TRBD1 matching over 8 bases. The TCR sequence derives from a man between 18 and 35 years old who had mild COVID-19 (a few samples of this study predate the infection). Cell type and time point are not known. The CDR3 spells CASSLSQGAYNEQFF. The CDR3 DNA reads TGTGCCAGCAGCTTAAGCCAGGGGGCTTACAATGAGCAGTTCTTC.